This is a list of T cell receptor beta chains from one sample in a study of T-cell memory formation after mild COVID-19. TCRdb re-analysed the 5' RACE reads in MiXCR, keeping a single row per CDR3 protein. This table holds 260,000 or so distinct CDR3 sequences, 15% to 20% found once. Sequencing was done on a sample of PBMCs or a T cell subset sorted from them (not recorded which). These receptor sequences come from a man in his late teens or twenties who had mild COVID-19 (a few samples of this study predate the infection). Cell type and time point are not known. CDR3s include the opening cysteine and the closing phenylalanine or tryptophan. The D gene is left open where the match is weak. Rows give clone size only sometimes, using once, few, many, or a class for an expanded clone.

d_call clone_size j_call v_call cdr3_nt cdr3_aa
NA NA TRBJ1-1 TRBV2 TGTGCCAGCAGTGGGGCATATCAGAACACTGAAGCTTTCTTT CASSGAYQNTEAFF
TRBD2 few TRBJ2-7 TRBV5-1 TGCGCCAGCAGCTTGAAGGGACTAACATCCTACGAGCAGTACTTC CASSLKGLTSYEQYF
NA few TRBJ1-5 TRBV12-3/TRBV12-4 TGTGCCAGCAGACGGGAGAACAGCAATCAGCCCCAGCATTTT CASRRENSNQPQHF
NA few TRBJ2-2 TRBV28 TGTGCCAGCAGTTTATCCTGGAACACCGGGGAGCTGTTTTTT CASSLSWNTGELFF
NA NA TRBJ2-3 TRBV27 TGTGCCAGCAGTCCTGGGGGGACTAGCACAGATACGCAGTATTTT CASSPGGTSTDTQYF
NA NA TRBJ2-6 TRBV29-1 TGCAGCGTTGTGGGGGTTGCTGGGGCCAACGTCCTGACTTTC CSVVGVAGANVLTF
NA NA TRBJ1-2 TRBV6-5 TGTGCCAGCCAAAAAGGGAGGGGTTATGGCTACACCTTC CASQKGRGYGYTF
NA NA TRBJ2-4 TRBV6-2/TRBV6-3 TGTGCCAGCAGCCTAAGTGGACAGCTAGCCAAAAACATTCAGTACTTC CASSLSGQLAKNIQYF
NA NA TRBJ2-3 TRBV6-5 TGTGCCAGCAGTTACTATCGAGGCACAGATACGCAGTATTTT CASSYYRGTDTQYF
NA NA TRBJ1-2 TRBV6-5 TGTGCCAGCAGTCTGGGCCGACAGGCCTATGGCTACACCTTC CASSLGRQAYGYTF
NA few TRBJ2-2 TRBV7-3 TGTGCCAGCAGCTTCCATAGGAGGGGGGAGCTGTTTTTT CASSFHRRGELFF
NA NA TRBJ2-2 TRBV10-1 TGCGCCAGCAGCAACAGGGCGAACACAGGGGAGCTGTTTTTT CASSNRANTGELFF
TRBD1 few TRBJ2-3 TRBV9 TGTGCCAGCAGCCCAGGGACAGGGGCCACCACAGATACGCAGTATTTT CASSPGTGATTDTQYF
NA few TRBJ2-3 TRBV4-3 TGCGCCAGCAGCCAAGATAGAGCATCAGATACGCAGTATTTT CASSQDRASDTQYF
NA NA TRBJ1-5 TRBV6-2/TRBV6-3 TGTGCCAGCAGCTATACGCCGGGACGGAGCAATCAGCCCCAGCATTTT CASSYTPGRSNQPQHF
TRBD1 few TRBJ2-5 TRBV18 TGTGCCAGCTCAACACAACAGGGGGCGCGACAAGAGACCCAGTACTTC CASSTQQGARQETQYF
TRBD1 NA TRBJ2-1 TRBV20-1 TGCAGTGCTACACGGACAGGGTTGGAGCGGGCTTACAATGAGCAGTTCTTC CSATRTGLERAYNEQFF
NA few TRBJ1-1 TRBV29-1 TGCAGCGTTGAATCCCAGGGATGGTCAGCTTTCTTT CSVESQGWSAFF
TRBD2 NA TRBJ2-1 TRBV7-6 TGTGCCAGCAGCCCACTAGCGGCGGGCGGAAATGAGCAGTTCTTC CASSPLAAGGNEQFF
NA many TRBJ2-1 TRBV7-6 TGTGCCAGCAGCGAAGTATACAATGAGCAGTTCTTC CASSEVYNEQFF
NA NA TRBJ1-6 TRBV7-9 TGTGCCAGCAGCTTGTCGGCTATGTCCTATAATTCACCCCTCCACTTT CASSLSAMSYNSPLHF
TRBD2 NA TRBJ2-7 TRBV12-5 TGTGCTAGTGGTTTGGGACTAGCGGGGCCTTACTACGAGCAGTACTTC CASGLGLAGPYYEQYF
NA few TRBJ1-1 TRBV12-3/TRBV12-4 TGTGCCAGCGGGCTCGCTTTCTTT CASGLAFF
NA few TRBJ1-2 TRBV27 TGTGCCAGCAGTTTAAGCAGTGGGTATGGCTACACCTTC CASSLSSGYGYTF
NA NA TRBJ2-7 TRBV5-1 TGCGCCAGCAGCTTGGTTCCTGATACCTACGAGCAGTACTTC CASSLVPDTYEQYF
NA NA TRBJ2-2 TRBV7-9 TGTGCCAGCAGCTCCTTGATGAACACCGGGGAGCTGTTTTTT CASSSLMNTGELFF
NA few TRBJ2-5 TRBV7-2 TGTGCCAGCAGCTTAGATCCGGAAGAGACCCAGTACTTC CASSLDPEETQYF
TRBD2 few TRBJ2-7 TRBV30 TGTGCCTGGAAGCCTAGCGGGGGGACCTACGAGCAGTACTTC CAWKPSGGTYEQYF
NA few TRBJ1-5 TRBV29-1 TGCAGCGTTCAGCAGGGTGACACCAATCAGCCCCAGCATTTT CSVQQGDTNQPQHF
NA NA TRBJ2-3 TRBV5-1 TGCGCCAGCAGCTTGTCTACGTACACAGATACGCAGTATTTT CASSLSTYTDTQYF
TRBD1 few TRBJ2-7 TRBV10-3 TGTGCCATCAAGTCGTTGACAGGGGACTACGAGCAGTACTTC CAIKSLTGDYEQYF
NA NA TRBJ2-2 TRBV5-1 TGCGCCAGCAGCCCCGGGGAGCGGATGAACACCGGGGAGCTGTTTTTT CASSPGERMNTGELFF
NA NA TRBJ1-2 TRBV6-4 TGTGCCACCATCCCTCCCTATGGCTACACCTTC CATIPPYGYTF